The 17 T cell receptor beta chains presented below share a single source sample, sequenced in a study of spatial heterogeneity in lung cancer (dated by TCRdb to the late 2010s). The time point label on this specimen signifies: blood at routine non-recurrence follow-up after resection. Libraries were prepared through 5' RACE. The sequencing machine was a NextSeq 500. In TCRdb, the public reads were trimmed at Q25 with fastp and aligned with MiXCR, with productive beta chains retained. CDR3 protein duplicates are merged, each entry listing the most common genes and DNA. The sample records around 20,000 distinct CDR3 sequences, about 10% of which are singletons. The ten largest clonotypes hold 20% of the sample. This specimen was PBMCs, taken at follow-up. These receptors came from a male donor with early-stage non-small cell lung cancer.

Comment on this clonotype: Just one base apart from a much larger clone, this may be a read error. The V call is TRBV29-1, the J call TRBJ2-2, with a possible D match to TRBD2 (5 bases). V was pared by 4 bases and J by 5 bases, with 11 bases between. CDR3 length equals 13 residues. Looked up from germline, CDR1 is SQVTM and CDR2 is ANQGSEA. The CDR3 loop reads CSVGVGATGELFF. The CDR3 bases are TGCAGCGTTGGGGTGGGAGCTACCGGGGAGCTGTTTTTT.

The sample holds many counts of this clonotype. CDR3 DNA sequence: TGCGCCAGCAGTCCTTACAGGGGGCGATCCCCTTCCAATGAGCAGTTCTTC. This codes for CASSPYRGRSPSNEQFF. V gene TRBV23-1 combines with J gene TRBJ2-1; TRBD1 aligns across 9 bases. TRBV23-1 counts as an open reading frame of uncertain function. The CDR3 is made up of 17 amino acids. With 4 bases clipped from V and 6 bases from J, the junction kept 13 bases outside the gene matches.

This clonotype was seen many times. The chain uses TRBV19 and TRBJ1-5; weak D call: TRBD1 (5 bases). This CDR3 contains 12 residues. Germline assignment: CDR1 LNHDA and CDR2 SQIVND (reference sequence). The germline V and J ends were trimmed by 6 bases and 4 bases, with 7 bases remaining between them. The CDR3 loop reads CASRGVNQPQHF. CDR3 in DNA: TGTGCCAGTAGGGGGGTAAATCAGCCCCAGCATTTT.

The rearrangement joins TRBV6-1 to TRBJ1-2; D perhaps matches TRBD1 (6 bases). Between the trimmed V and J ends, which lost 7 bases and 1 base, there was a span of 13 bases. Germline-derived CDR1 and CDR2 are MNHNS and SASEGT. This CDR3 is 14 amino acids long. The DNA for the CDR3 is TGTGCCAGCACAAGGGGACAAAATAACTATGGCTACACCTTC. Its translation is CASTRGQNNYGYTF.

This clonotype was recorded many times. The chain uses TRBV4-1 and TRBJ2-1; D is unresolved. Germline loops: CDR1 MGHRA, CDR2 YSYEKL. V lost 2 bases to trimming and J lost 1 base, with 9 bases between them. This CDR3 spans 15 amino acids. The CDR3 DNA reads as TGCGCCAGCAGCCAACGACACAGTTCCTACAATGAGCAGTTCTTC. Its translation is CASSQRHSSYNEQFF.

This clonotype appeared many times. The gene calls are TRBV12-3 or TRBV12-4 and TRBJ2-2; 10 nucleotides agree with TRBD2. The J segment lost 4 bases and the V segment lost 2 bases, leaving 16 bases of the junction unmatched. The CDR3 is 20 residues long. Written as DNA, the CDR3 is TGTGCCAGCAGTTTATATTTGCCCCTAGCGGGAGTTAATAGCACCGGGGAGCTGTTTTTT. Its translation: CASSLYLPLAGVNSTGELFF.

V is TRBV6-1 and J is TRBJ1-4; no clear D. The V gene lost 8 bases and the J gene lost 9 bases, with 16 bases spanning the gap. The CDR3 runs to 13 residues. Germline V gene lookup returns CDR1 MNHNS and CDR2 SASEGT. The CDR3 is CASPEPASQKLFF. DNA for the CDR3: TGTGCCAGCCCCGAACCGGCAAGCCAAAAACTGTTTTTT.

This clonotype was recorded at least ten times. V and J are TRBV25-1 and TRBJ2-7, with D uncertain. V gave up 10 bases and J gave up 3 bases, with 16 bases separating them. The CDR3 consists of 13 residues. Looked up from germline, CDR1 is MGHDK and CDR2 is SYGVNS. In DNA, the CDR3 is TGTGCCACATCTTCTATACATCGCTACGAGCAGTACTTC. Translating gives CATSSIHRYEQYF.

This clonotype was counted many times. The J gene is TRBJ1-5, the V gene TRBV7-8, with D perhaps matching TRBD1 (6 bases). The length of the CDR3 is 16 residues. Germline assignment: CDR1 SGHVS and CDR2 FQNEAQ. Deletions cut 4 bases from V and 9 bases from J, with 22 bases between. The CDR3 spells CASSSVTTGRVLPQHF. DNA of the CDR3: TGTGCCAGCAGCTCCGTAACGACAGGCCGAGTTCTGCCCCAGCATTTT.

V gene TRBV15 combines with J gene TRBJ2-3, with unresolved D. V was pared by 5 bases and J by 2 bases, with 5 bases between. Germline values: CDR1 LNHNV, CDR2 YYDKDF (reference sequence). The CDR3 is 12 amino acids. The CDR3 spells CATSGSTDTQYF. The CDR3, as DNA: TGTGCCACCAGCGGATCCACAGATACGCAGTATTTT.

The gene calls are TRBV6-5 and TRBJ2-2; 10 bases line up with TRBD1. The V segment lost 5 bases and the J segment 4 bases; nucleotides outside the gene matches: 7. Germline V gene sequence: CDR1 MNHEY, CDR2 SVGAGI. This CDR3 has 16 residues. CDR3 residues: CASSVDRGRVTGELFF. CDR3 DNA: TGTGCCAGCAGTGTCGACAGGGGGCGCGTCACCGGGGAGCTGTTTTTT.

In its sample, this clonotype ranks as medium-sized. V and J are TRBV18 and TRBJ1-6, with a possible D match to TRBD1 (5 bases). Per the germline V gene, CDR1 is KGHSH and CDR2 is LQKENI. Trimming shortened V by 3 bases and J by 10 bases, and 16 bases separated the two germline ends. This CDR3 is built from 15 residues. The CDR3 is CASSPPDTRRSPLHF. For the CDR3, the DNA is TGTGCCAGCTCACCCCCGGACACCCGAAGGTCACCCCTCCACTTT.

For this clonotype: This may be a read error, as it is one base from a much larger clone. The gene calls are TRBV28 and TRBJ1-4, with 7 bases fitting TRBD1. Germline CDR1 is MDHEN and CDR2 is SYDVKM. The CDR3 contains 16 residues. The CDR3 loop is CAGSPGTVTTNEKLFF. The CDR3 DNA follows: TGTGCCGGCAGTCCCGGGACAGTCACAACTAATGAAAAACTGTTTTTT.

This clonotype is termed large. The J gene is TRBJ2-1, the V gene TRBV11-2; 9 bases line up with TRBD2. Germline lookup yields CDR1 SGHAT and CDR2 FQNNGV. V shed 0 bases, J shed 1 base, and the junction held 7 bases outside the gene matches. The CDR3 length is 18 residues. CDR3 DNA: TGTGCCAGCAGCTTAGAAGGGGCTAGCGGGATATCCTACAATGAGCAGTTCTTC. Translation: CASSLEGASGISYNEQFF.

Comment on this clonotype: One base away lies a much larger clone, so this may be a sequencing read error. This chain uses TRBV4-3 with TRBJ2-1; no clear D gene. The V gene's germline CDR1 is LGHNA and CDR2 YSLEER. The V gene lost 1 base and the J gene lost 6 bases, with 25 bases spanning the gap. This CDR3 contains 19 residues. CDR3 DNA: TGCGCCAGCAGCCAAGGTCTTGATTGGGCTGGCGAGGAAGGCAATGAGCAGTTCTTC. Translated: CASSQGLDWAGEEGNEQFF.

This clonotype came up many times. The chain carries TRBV6-4 and TRBJ2-1; 9 bases are a match to TRBD2. Germline lookup yields CDR1 MRHNA and CDR2 SNTAGT. The CDR3 is 16 residues long. J lost 4 bases, V lost 0 bases, and 4 bases had no gene match. The CDR3 sequence: CASSDSVSGGYNEQFF. Written as DNA, the CDR3 is TGTGCCAGCAGTGACTCGGTTAGCGGGGGTTACAATGAGCAGTTCTTC.

This clonotype was counted at least ten times. The chain carries TRBV12-3 or TRBV12-4 and TRBJ2-5, with TRBD1 identical over 8 bases. V lost 7 bases to trimming and J lost 1 base; unmatched junction nucleotides: 2. CDR3 size: 13 residues. The CDR3 region has the DNA TGTGCCAGCAATGACAGGGGCCAAGAGACCCAGTACTTC. Protein: CASNDRGQETQYF.